Sequencing of this T cell receptor beta chain was carried out in a study of cytomegalovirus exposure and HLA in healthy donors. The trim removed 0 bases at V and 6 bases at J, leaving 2 bases unmatched. The CDR3 sequence is 15 residues long. Germline CDR1 SGHDT, CDR2 YYEEEE. Primers for the PCR totalled 60 Vbeta and 13 Jbeta. The method was immunoSEQ multiplex PCR; TCRdb's version includes in-frame clones alone and lacks a portion of them. The sample yields 90,000 to 110,000 clones, 78% seen once. The sequence derives from a man aged 25-45 years in good health and CMV-seronegative. The chain couples TRBV5-6 to TRBJ1-5; 11 nucleotides match TRBD1. Input material: PBMCs. CDR3 nucleotides: TGTGCCAGCAGCTTGGGGACAGGGGGCTCTCAGCCCCAGCATTTT. Its protein is CASSLGTGGSQPQHF. The full variable domain, with the rest looked up from reference TRBV5-6 and TRBJ1-5, is DAGVTQSPTHLIKTRGQQVTLRCSPKSGHDTVSWYQQALGQGPQFIFQYYEEEERQRGNFPDRFSGHQFPNYSSELNVNALLLGDSALYLCASSLGTGGSQPQHFGDGTRLSIL.